This T cell receptor beta chain was profiled in a study of T cell responses to AZD1222 COVID-19 vaccine. Whole-study results and caveats: Just 6 or 7 people given AZD1222 tested seropositive at baseline.

As for this clone: The antigen is undetermined.

Clones were sequenced by immunoSEQ multiplex PCR, and TCRdb holds only the in-frame ones, with some missing. Of around 130,000 clones listed, approximately 86% are singletons. The germline CDR1 and CDR2 sequences are SGHTA and FQGTGA. V lost 6 bases, J lost 6 bases, and 14 bases lay in between. The CDR3 length is 13 residues. The rearrangement links TRBV7-3 to TRBJ1-2, with a possible D match to TRBD1 (5 bases). The source material was peripheral blood, sampled on day 0 of AZD1222 vaccination. This clonotype originated in an adult in good health. Here the CDR3 DNA reads TGTGCCAGCAGGTTCCCGGGACGTCATGGCTACACCTTC. It translates to CASRFPGRHGYTF.